This entry lists 21 T cell receptor beta chains sequenced from one sample in a study of CD8 T cells in Susac syndrome. Random-hexamer reverse transcription was applied to roughly 0.5 to 1 ug RNA. From the immunoSEQ multiplex PCR reads, TCRdb called clonotypes with MiXCR, one entry per CDR3 protein. Of some 120,000 distinct CDR3 sequences listed, about 95% are singletons. Sequences were obtained from CD8+ T cells from PBMCs. Receptor source: a human donor with Susac syndrome.

The chain joins TRBV30 to TRBJ2-5; perhaps TRBD1 as D (6 bases). This CDR3 region has 15 residues. Germline CDR1 and CDR2: GTSNPN and SVGIG (reference sequence). V was clipped by 4 bases and J by 1 base, with 16 bases between them. The CDR3 region has the DNA TGTGCCTGGACCCCTGTCCAGGGGCTCCAAGAGACCCAGTACTTC. Protein: CAWTPVQGLQETQYF.

The J gene is TRBJ2-5, the V gene TRBV19; 13 bases align to TRBD2. This CDR3 spans 16 amino acids. The ends lost 4 bases at V and 5 bases at J; junction bases unmatched: 7. Germline V gene lookup returns CDR1 LNHDA and CDR2 SQIVND (reference sequence). This chain's CDR3 is CASSNRLAGGRETQYF. In DNA, the CDR3 is TGTGCCAGTAGTAACCGACTAGCGGGAGGACGGGAGACCCAGTACTTC.

A single count supports this clonotype. The V and J genes are TRBV9 and TRBJ2-2, with 10 bases aligning to TRBD2. The CDR3 contains 15 residues. Germline V gene sequence: CDR1 SGDLS, CDR2 YYNGEE. The V segment lost 3 bases and the J segment 7 bases; nucleotides outside the gene matches: 6. The CDR3 sequence: CASSEASGSGGELFF. CDR3 DNA sequence: TGTGCCAGCAGCGAGGCTAGCGGGAGCGGCGGGGAGCTGTTTTTT.

The chain joins TRBV30 to TRBJ1-2, with D perhaps TRBD1 (6 bases). The CDR3 is 14 residues long. From germline, CDR1 is GTSNPN and CDR2 SVGIG (reference sequence). Trimming pared 3 bases from V and 3 bases from J, leaving 14 bases between. CDR3: CAWSAGDLYYGYTF. In nucleotides, the CDR3 is TGTGCCTGGAGCGCAGGGGACCTATACTATGGCTACACCTTC.

V and J are TRBV29-1 and TRBJ2-3, with unresolved D. The V end was cut by 0 bases, the J end by 0 bases, with 4 bases between. The CDR3 spans 13 residues. Germline loops: CDR1 SQVTM, CDR2 ANQGSEA. The CDR3 sequence: CSVEEGSTDTQYF. CDR3 coding DNA: TGCAGCGTTGAAGAGGGTAGCACAGATACGCAGTATTTT.

The V and J genes are TRBV4-2 and TRBJ2-4; D is undetermined. This CDR3 spans 17 amino acids. Germline V gene data show CDR1 as LGHNA and CDR2 as YNFKEQ. The V end was cut by 0 bases, the J end by 0 bases, with 12 bases between. CDR3 region: CASSQDLDPLAKNIQYF. The CDR3 region has the DNA TGTGCCAGCAGCCAAGACCTGGACCCCCTAGCCAAAAACATTCAGTACTTC.

The chain is built from TRBV9 and TRBJ1-2, with 7 nucleotides matching TRBD1. CDR3 length equals 15 residues. CDR1 is SGDLS, CDR2 YYNGEE, per germline. V shed 3 bases and J 6 bases; nucleotides not matched to a gene: 11. The CDR3 coding sequence is TGTGCCAGCAGCGCGGGACAGTTAATTTGGAATGGCTACACCTTC. Its translation: CASSAGQLIWNGYTF.

This clonotype is a singleton in its sample. This sequence joins TRBV11-2 and TRBJ1-6, with D possibly TRBD1 on 5 matching bases. The V end was cut by 1 base, the J end by 0 bases, with 19 bases between. Germline V gives CDR1 SGHAT, CDR2 FQNNGV. This CDR3 comprises 20 residues. The CDR3: CASSLVPAAGPSSYNSPLHF. As DNA, the CDR3 is TGTGCCAGCAGCTTAGTCCCGGCGGCAGGGCCCAGCTCCTATAATTCACCCCTCCACTTT.

The rearrangement joins TRBV4-1 to TRBJ1-1, with a tentative D call TRBD1 (5 bases). The ends were cut back, 0 bases at V and 0 bases at J, with 11 bases in the middle. Germline V gene data show CDR1 as MGHRA and CDR2 as YSYEKL. The CDR3 has 16 amino acids. The CDR3 nucleotides read TGCGCCAGCAGCCAAGAGTCCGGGGCGTTGAACACTGAAGCTTTCTTT. Translation gives CASSQESGALNTEAFF.

V gene TRBV3-1 combines with J gene TRBJ2-7; 9 nucleotides align to TRBD1. After removal of 0 bases from V and 5 bases from J, the junction contained 5 bases not matched to a gene. The germline V gene encodes CDR1 LGHDT and CDR2 YNNKEL (reference sequence). This CDR3 is built from 15 residues. The CDR3 sequence is CASSQDQGTGNEQYF. The CDR3 DNA sequence: TGTGCCAGCAGCCAAGATCAAGGGACAGGGAACGAGCAGTACTTC.

V gene TRBV30 combines with J gene TRBJ2-5, with 9 bases aligning to TRBD2. The CDR3 is 16 amino acids. Trimming removed 1 base from V and 5 bases from J; junction bases left unmatched: 11. The V gene's germline CDR1 is GTSNPN and CDR2 SVGIG (reference sequence). The CDR3 DNA reads as TGTGCCTGGAGTGCGAGGGCGGGAGGGCTTTGGGAGACCCAGTACTTC. Its translation is CAWSARAGGLWETQYF.

The chain joins TRBV6-2 or TRBV6-3 to TRBJ1-1, with D possibly being TRBD1 (5 bases). The ends were cut back, 6 bases at V and 1 base at J, with 9 bases in the middle. Germline V lookup: CDR1 MNHEY, CDR2 SVGEGT. CDR3 length equals 13 residues. In DNA form, the CDR3 reads TGTGCCAGCAGCACACAGGAGAACACTGAAGCTTTCTTT. It codes for CASSTQENTEAFF.

The chain carries TRBV5-4 and TRBJ2-7; 8 bases agree with TRBD1. CDR1 is SGHNT, CDR2 YYREEE, per germline (reference sequence). The CDR3 spans 15 residues. The V segment lost 3 bases and the J segment 5 bases; nucleotides outside the gene matches: 10. As DNA, the CDR3 is TGTGCCAGCAGCTCCTCGGACAGGGAATTCCACGAGCAGTACTTC. It specifies CASSSSDREFHEQYF.

This rearrangement joins TRBV19 to TRBJ2-2; tentatively, D is TRBD1 (6 bases). Trimming pared 5 bases from V and 1 base from J, leaving 11 bases between. The CDR3 runs to 15 residues. CDR1 and CDR2 (germline): LNHDA, SQIVND (reference sequence). The CDR3 region is CASSSRDKNTGELFF. CDR3 sequence (DNA): TGTGCCAGTAGTTCCCGGGACAAGAACACCGGGGAGCTGTTTTTT.

This sequence joins TRBV12-3 or TRBV12-4 and TRBJ1-2; D gene unclear. The CDR3 sequence is 15 residues long. Trimming pared 0 bases from V and 8 bases from J, leaving 16 bases between. The DNA for the CDR3 is TGTGCCAGCAGTTTAGCGCTAACGGCGAACTGGGGCTACACCTTC. This codes for CASSLALTANWGYTF.

The chain couples TRBV27 to TRBJ1-2; 8 bases agree with TRBD1. Germline V gives CDR1 MNHEY, CDR2 SMNVEV (reference sequence). The CDR3 runs 14 residues. With 4 bases clipped from V and 4 bases from J, the junction kept 5 bases outside the gene matches. CDR3: CASSSWTGPYGYTF. Here the CDR3 DNA reads TGTGCCAGCAGTTCATGGACAGGGCCCTATGGCTACACCTTC.

The chain couples TRBV20-1 to TRBJ2-4; 12 bases are shared with TRBD2. V gave up 0 bases and J gave up 2 bases; unmatched junction bases: 8. The CDR3 has 18 residues. The germline V gene encodes CDR1 DFQATT and CDR2 SNEGSKA (reference sequence). The CDR3 loop is CSARDLVLAGGPKNIQYF. CDR3 DNA: TGCAGTGCTAGAGATTTGGTGCTAGCGGGGGGGCCCAAAAACATTCAGTACTTC.

This clonotype was picked up one time. The J gene is TRBJ1-4, the V gene TRBV4-3; D remains unclear. The germline CDR1 and CDR2 sequences are LGHNA and YSLEER. V was shortened by 1 base and J by 3 bases, with 12 bases between the two germline ends. This CDR3 has 16 amino acids. The CDR3 DNA sequence: TGCGCCAGCAGCCAAGGCTCGTGGGGTGCTAATGAAAAACTGTTTTTT. Protein sequence: CASSQGSWGANEKLFF.

V and J are TRBV7-9 and TRBJ2-5, with a tentative D call TRBD2 (5 bases). V was pared by 5 bases and J by 4 bases, with 8 bases between. The V gene's germline CDR1 is SEHNR and CDR2 FQNEAQ (reference sequence). CDR3 length: 12 residues. CDR3 sequence: CASSRRGETQYF. CDR3 DNA sequence: TGTGCCAGCAGCCGTCGGGGAGAGACCCAGTACTTC.

This chain connects TRBV6-4 to TRBJ1-1, with 12 bases identical to TRBD1. V lost 4 bases, J lost 6 bases, and 9 bases stayed unmatched. This CDR3 has 16 residues. Germline CDR1 is MRHNA and CDR2 is SNTAGT. CDR3 DNA: TGTGCCAGCAGTGCCGAACCGGGACAGGGGGCCTCTGAAGCTTTCTTT. Its translation is CASSAEPGQGASEAFF.

The chain couples TRBV6-5 to TRBJ2-7; maybe TRBD2 (6 bases). V was trimmed by 0 bases and J by 6 bases, leaving 12 bases between them. Germline V gene lookup returns CDR1 MNHEY and CDR2 SVGAGI. The CDR3 contains 14 residues. The CDR3 DNA follows: TGTGCCAGCAGTTACTCTTTGGTGGGGGGCGAGCAGTACTTC. Translated, it gives CASSYSLVGGEQYF.